The 21 T cell receptor beta chains below come from one sample, sequenced in a study of shared clonotypes between healthy human individuals (dated by TCRdb to 2018 to 2021). The method was the immunoSEQ multiplex PCR assay. The immuneACCESS repertoire file appears here via TCRdb, limited to in-frame rearrangements. These files lack a portion of the clones; in checked studies, under half of the deficit traces to unresolved V genes, and the cause of the others is not known. Within this sample are roughly 2.2 million clones, with approximately 93% of them counted one time only. Under 0.45% of the sample rests with the top ten. What was sequenced was naive CD4+ T cells from PBMCs. The cell subset or site label, as the study defines it: CD45RA+ positively selected. Every receptor here comes from a man aged 18 to 35 in good health. Some clones in this sample may be carry-over from other donors' samples.

On this clone: The junction does not match germline at one end; this may be a read error. The V and J genes are TRBV28 and TRBJ1-2, with a tentative D call TRBD1 (6 bases). This CDR3 has 11 residues. Germline lookup yields CDR1 MDHEN and CDR2 SYDVKM. CDR3 sequence: CASSSAGPGHF. In DNA, the CDR3 is TGTGCCAGCAGTTCTGCCGGCCCGGGACACTTC.

The V call is TRBV5-1, the J call TRBJ1-2, with no clear D. The V and J ends lost 0 bases and 4 bases respectively, with 7 bases between them. The CDR3 loop spans 13 amino acids. Looked up from germline, CDR1 is SGHRS and CDR2 is YFSETQ. The CDR3 is CASSLGPTYGYTF. As DNA, the CDR3 is TGCGCCAGCAGCTTGGGTCCGACCTATGGCTACACCTTC.

The V gene is TRBV2, the J gene TRBJ2-4; 9 nucleotides align to TRBD1. V trimming: 1 base; J trimming: 9 bases; junction bases outside the gene matches: 1. Germline V gene data show CDR1 as SNHLY and CDR2 as FYNNEI. This CDR3 comprises 13 residues. The chain's CDR3 is CASSEGDRAIQYF. The CDR3, as DNA: TGTGCCAGCAGTGAAGGGGACAGGGCCATTCAGTACTTC.

The chain couples TRBV5-4 to TRBJ2-4, with a tentative D call TRBD1 (6 bases). The CDR3 totals 14 residues. Trimming stripped 0 bases from V and 6 bases from J, with 10 bases between. Germline CDR1 reads SGHNT; CDR2 reads YYREEE (reference sequence). CDR3 loop: CASSLDRVVNIQYF. DNA of the CDR3: TGTGCCAGCAGCTTGGACAGGGTAGTAAACATTCAGTACTTC.

The CDR3 sequence is CASSADGNYEQYF. The CDR3 DNA is TGTGCCAGCAGTGCCGACGGCAACTACGAGCAGTACTTC. This sequence joins TRBV2 and TRBJ2-7; D is uncertain. CDR3 length: 13 residues. The germline CDR1 and CDR2 sequences are SNHLY and FYNNEI. Between the trimmed V and J ends, which lost 4 bases and 3 bases, there was a span of 10 bases. Full variable domain (missing parts from reference TRBV2 and TRBJ2-7): EPEVTQTPSHQVTQMGQEVILRCVPISNHLYFYWYRQILGQKVEFLVSFYNNEISEKSEIFDDQFSVERPDGSNFTLKIRSTKLEDSAMYFCASSADGNYEQYFGPGTRLTVT.

A single count supports this clone. The V call is TRBV10-3, the J call TRBJ2-1; TRBD1 might be the D (5 bases). The germline V gene has CDR1 ENHRY and CDR2 SYGVKD. The CDR3 loop spans 15 amino acids. Trimming stripped 7 bases from V and 1 base from J, with 14 bases between. For the CDR3, the DNA is TGTGCCATCATCTCAGGGCCAGGGTCCTACAATGAGCAGTTCTTC. Protein product: CAIISGPGSYNEQFF.

This clone has just a few counts. The chain employs TRBV27 and TRBJ2-2; D gene uncertain. CDR3 length: 13 amino acids. Trimming pared 2 bases from V and 3 bases from J, leaving 4 bases between. The germline V gene has CDR1 MNHEY and CDR2 SMNVEV (reference sequence). CDR3 sequence reads: CASSLSYTGELFF. CDR3 coding DNA: TGTGCCAGCAGTTTAAGTTACACCGGGGAGCTGTTTTTT.

This sequence joins TRBV4-3 and TRBJ2-1, with 8 bases identical to TRBD2. The CDR3 totals 15 residues. Germline CDR1 reads LGHNA; CDR2 reads YSLEER. V was clipped by 1 base and J by 3 bases; unmatched bases: 2. CDR3: CASSQGAGGYNEQFF. CDR3 coding DNA: TGCGCCAGCAGCCAAGGGGCGGGAGGCTACAATGAGCAGTTCTTC.

There are a few counts of this clone. The chain combines TRBV29-1 with TRBJ1-2; D is unresolved. The V gene lost 4 bases and the J gene lost 3 bases, with 9 bases spanning the gap. The CDR3 consists of 12 residues. In germline, CDR1 is SQVTM, CDR2 ANQGSEA. The DNA of the CDR3 is TGCAGCGTTGGAGGGATAGACTATGGCTACACCTTC. It codes for CSVGGIDYGYTF. The variable domain in full, with the rest retrieved from reference TRBV29-1 and TRBJ1-2, is SAVISQKPSRDICQRGTSLTIQCQVDSQVTMMFWYRQQPGQSLTLIATANQGSEATYESGFVIDKFPISRPNLTFSTLTVSNMSPEDSSIYLCSVGGIDYGYTFGSGTRLTVV.

The chain is built from TRBV7-9 and TRBJ2-7, with TRBD2 as a possible D gene (7 bases). Trimming shortened V by 8 bases and J by 3 bases, and 17 bases separated the two germline ends. The CDR3 is made up of 14 amino acids. CDR1 is SEHNR, CDR2 FQNEAQ, per germline (reference sequence). The CDR3 reads CASQGGGSYYEQYF. The CDR3 DNA reads as TGTGCCAGCCAAGGGGGGGGCAGCTACTACGAGCAGTACTTC. The full variable domain, rest sourced from reference TRBV7-9 and TRBJ2-7, is DTGVSQNPRHKITKRGQNVTFRCDPISEHNRLYWYRQTLGQGPEFLTYFQNEAQLEKSRLLSDRFSAERPKGSFSTLEIQRTEQGDSAMYLCASQGGGSYYEQYFGPGTRLTVT.

V usage is TRBV27 and J usage is TRBJ2-6, with unresolved D. CDR3 length: 16 amino acids. V was clipped by 3 bases and J by 2 bases, with 11 bases between them. Germline values: CDR1 MNHEY, CDR2 SMNVEV (reference sequence). Here the CDR3 DNA reads TGTGCCAGCAGTTTCTCCGGTTGGGCTGGGGCCAACGTCCTGACTTTC. It translates to CASSFSGWAGANVLTF.

V usage is TRBV10-3 and J usage is TRBJ1-2; unclear D gene. The germline V gene has CDR1 ENHRY and CDR2 SYGVKD. This CDR3 is 14 amino acids long. The germline V and J ends were trimmed by 2 bases and 8 bases, with 15 bases remaining between them. The CDR3 DNA is TGTGCCATCAGTGAGGACAAGCAGTCCCCCGGCTACACCTTC. Translation: CAISEDKQSPGYTF.

The gene calls are TRBV7-2 and TRBJ2-2; 10 bases line up with TRBD1. CDR3 size: 17 residues. The germline V gene encodes CDR1 SGHTA and CDR2 FQGNSA. Germline trimming cut 4 bases from V and 6 bases from J; bases unmatched to any gene: 11. The CDR3 region is CASSSLGQGLRSGELFF. CDR3 in DNA: TGTGCCAGCAGCTCCCTGGGACAGGGGTTGAGGTCCGGGGAGCTGTTTTTT.

This clone was observed a single time. The genes are TRBV6-6 and TRBJ2-3, with TRBD1 as a possible D gene (5 bases). The CDR3 covers 15 residues. V lost 7 bases and J lost 2, with 16 bases in between. Per germline, CDR1 MNHNY and CDR2 SVGAGI (reference sequence). CDR3 nucleotides: TGTGCCAGCACCCGACAGAGACCGGACACAGATACGCAGTATTTT. Translated: CASTRQRPDTDTQYF.

The chain is built from TRBV9 and TRBJ2-1; 8 bases match TRBD2. Germline assignment: CDR1 SGDLS and CDR2 YYNGEE. This CDR3 comprises 16 residues. V was pared by 0 bases and J by 2 bases, with 4 bases of the junction left unmatched. As DNA, the CDR3 is TGTGCCAGCAGCGTAGCCGGGACTAGTACCTACAATGAGCAGTTCTTC. Residues: CASSVAGTSTYNEQFF.

V usage is TRBV4-2 and J usage is TRBJ2-3; 7 nucleotides match TRBD2. V lost 4 bases to trimming and J lost 3 bases; unmatched junction nucleotides: 10. Germline loops: CDR1 LGHNA, CDR2 YNFKEQ. The CDR3 contains 16 residues. CDR3 in amino acids: CASSRGTTGRTDTQYF. In DNA, the CDR3 is TGTGCCAGCAGCCGCGGGACTACGGGACGGACAGATACGCAGTATTTT.

The chain has TRBV7-3 and TRBJ2-7; 8 bases match TRBD2. Looked up from germline, CDR1 is SGHTA and CDR2 is FQGTGA. The trim removed 5 bases at V and 7 bases at J, leaving 10 bases unmatched. CDR3 length equals 14 residues. The CDR3 sequence is CASSPRGGPGEQYF. As DNA, the CDR3 is TGTGCCAGCAGCCCCCGCGGGGGGCCGGGGGAGCAGTACTTC.

The chain has TRBV5-1 and TRBJ2-5, with TRBD2 identical over 10 bases. The V gene end was trimmed by 0 bases and the J gene end by 5 bases; junction bases not matched to a gene: 13. CDR1 is SGHRS and CDR2 is YFSETQ in the germline V gene. CDR3 length: 18 amino acids. The CDR3 reads CASSLAGAGGPVWETQYF. Written as DNA, the CDR3 is TGCGCCAGCAGCTTGGCCGGAGCGGGAGGGCCCGTCTGGGAGACCCAGTACTTC. Variable domain in full (rest from reference TRBV5-1 and TRBJ2-5): KAGVTQTPRYLIKTRGQQVTLSCSPISGHRSVSWYQQTPGQGLQFLFEYFSETQRNKGNFPGRFSGRQFSNSRSEMNVSTLELGDSALYLCASSLAGAGGPVWETQYFGPGTRLLVL.

The chain couples TRBV9 to TRBJ2-4, with TRBD2 matching over 8 bases. Losses at the gene ends were 4 bases for V and 5 bases for J; bases not matched to a gene: 20. CDR3 size: 19 residues. Per germline, CDR1 SGDLS and CDR2 YYNGEE. The CDR3 region has the DNA TGTGCCAGCAGCCCCAGAAGCGGGAGCGCTACGTCTATAGAAAACATTCAGTACTTC. It is translated as CASSPRSGSATSIENIQYF.

CDR3 residues: CASSVVRAGSTDTQYF. CDR3 sequence (DNA): TGTGCCAGCAGCGTAGTTCGAGCGGGAAGCACAGATACGCAGTATTTT. V gene TRBV9 combines with J gene TRBJ2-3; TRBD2 matches 7 bases. After removal of 0 bases from V and 0 bases from J, the junction contained 4 bases not matched to a gene. The germline CDR1 and CDR2 sequences are SGDLS and YYNGEE. The length of the CDR3 is 16 residues.

CDR3 in amino acids: CASRRGPGQSSNQPQHF. CDR3 DNA: TGTGCCAGCCGTCGTGGGCCGGGACAGAGTAGCAATCAGCCCCAGCATTTT. The chain has TRBV21-1 and TRBJ1-5; no check of the table's D call, TRBD1, against the DNA was made. TRBV21-1 is a pseudogene locus. The CDR3 sequence is 17 residues long.